This TCR beta chain came from a study of human T cells and chemical hapten exposure. Study context: Donors were sensitized with 2% DPC on the upper inner arm. All patients underwent weekly scalp dosing with diphenylcyclopropenone for the full roughly 25-week study. Study-level results: There was a positive correlation between PT1 expanded TCR counts and patch test score.

The germline V gene has CDR1 ENHRY and CDR2 SYGVKD. This CDR3 has 13 amino acids. V shed 11 bases, J shed 6 bases, and the junction held 10 bases outside the gene matches. The library tagged individual cDNA molecules with unique molecular identifiers. TCRdb re-called the RACE reads with MiXCR, one entry per CDR3 protein. In the table there are approximately 91,000 distinct CDR3 sequences, 9.5% to 13% of which are singletons. The sample's time point: patch test 2, 6 weeks after DPC sensitization. The sample's treatment: therapeutic diphenylcyclopropenone sensitization with weekly scalp DPC. Turning to this clonotype: Its specificity is not known.

Here the sequenced sample was whole blood, taken in connection with sensitization to the hapten diphenylcyclopropenone (DPC). The chain has TRBV10-3 and TRBJ1-1; TRBD1 agrees at 9 bases. This TCR was recovered from a man between 18 and 35 years old with alopecia areata. Some clones in this sample may be carry-over from other donors' samples. The CDR3 DNA sequence: TGTGCCGCCCGCGGGACAGGGACTTCTGAAGCTTTCTTT. The encoded protein is CAARGTGTSEAFF.